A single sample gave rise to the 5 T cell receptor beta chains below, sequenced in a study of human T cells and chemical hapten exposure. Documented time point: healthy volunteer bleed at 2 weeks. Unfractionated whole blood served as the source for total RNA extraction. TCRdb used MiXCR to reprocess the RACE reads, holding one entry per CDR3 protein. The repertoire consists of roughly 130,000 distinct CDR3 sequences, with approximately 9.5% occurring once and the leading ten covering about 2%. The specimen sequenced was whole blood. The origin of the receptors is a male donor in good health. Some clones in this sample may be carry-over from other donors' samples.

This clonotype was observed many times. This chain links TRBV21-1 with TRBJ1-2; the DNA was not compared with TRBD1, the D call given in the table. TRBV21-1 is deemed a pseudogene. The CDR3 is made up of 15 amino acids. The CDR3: CASPTSGGCGRGYTF. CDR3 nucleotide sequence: TGTGCCAGCCCCACTTCCGGGGGGTGTGGACGCGGCTACACCTTC.

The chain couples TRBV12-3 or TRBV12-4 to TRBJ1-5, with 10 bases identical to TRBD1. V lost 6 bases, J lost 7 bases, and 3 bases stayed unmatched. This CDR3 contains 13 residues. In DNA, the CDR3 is TGTGCCAGCAGCCGGGACAGGGGCCAGCCCCAGCATTTT. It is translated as CASSRDRGQPQHF.

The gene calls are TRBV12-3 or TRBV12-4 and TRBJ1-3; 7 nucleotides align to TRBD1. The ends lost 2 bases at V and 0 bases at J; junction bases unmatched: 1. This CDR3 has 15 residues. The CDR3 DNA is TGTGCCAGCAGTTTACGGGACAGCTCTGGAAACACCATATATTTT. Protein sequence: CASSLRDSSGNTIYF.

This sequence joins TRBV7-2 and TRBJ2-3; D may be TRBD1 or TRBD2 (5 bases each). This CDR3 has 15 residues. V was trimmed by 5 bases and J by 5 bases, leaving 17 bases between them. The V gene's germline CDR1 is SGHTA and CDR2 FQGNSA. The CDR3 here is CASSVGTPGLDTQYF. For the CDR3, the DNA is TGTGCCAGCAGCGTCGGGACGCCCGGGCTAGATACGCAGTATTTT.

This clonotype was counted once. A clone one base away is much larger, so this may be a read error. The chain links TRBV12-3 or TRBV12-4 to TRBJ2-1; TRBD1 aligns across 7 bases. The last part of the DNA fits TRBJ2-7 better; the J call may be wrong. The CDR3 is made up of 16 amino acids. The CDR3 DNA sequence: TGTGCCAGCAACATCCTCGACAGGGCGACCTACAATGAGCAGTACTTC. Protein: CASNILDRATYNEQYF.